Sequencing of this T cell receptor (beta chain) was carried out in a study of PD-1 blockade in classical Hodgkin lymphoma. Sequencing used immunoSEQ multiplex PCR; TCRdb keeps in-frame clones, though not all of them. The table lists fewer than 35,000 clones, 84% of them singletons, with approximately 0.88% in the top ten. The CDR3 runs to 12 residues. V gave up 3 bases and J gave up 3 bases, with 5 bases separating them. Germline assignment: CDR1 LNHDA and CDR2 SQIVND (reference sequence). The study's findings and limits: Baseline diversity resembling that of newly diagnosed patients was seen in complete responders. Relapsed/refractory patients reportedly had lower baseline diversity than newly diagnosed patients. CD4+ TCR diversity climbed significantly by C4D1, unlike CD8+ TCR diversity.

As concerns this clone: Its antigen is as yet unknown.

Time point described: cycle 4 day 1 (C4D1), after around six weeks of nivolumab. Exposure to brentuximab vedotin varied, and each patient had relapsed following autologous stem cell transplantation. The CD4+ T cells used were purified from thawed PBMCs through magnetic negative selection. The chain couples TRBV19 to TRBJ1-2; D remains unclear. The sequencing used CD4+ T cells from blood, collected before the fourth cycle of nivolumab. The sequence was obtained from a human donor with classical Hodgkin lymphoma. CDR3 nucleotides: TGTGCCAGTAGTATGGAGGACTATGGCTACACCTTC. Its translation: CASSMEDYGYTF.